This T cell receptor beta chain was recovered during a study of blood T cells in healthy people across ages. The V gene's germline CDR1 is SEHNR and CDR2 FQNEAQ (reference sequence). V shed 2 bases and J shed 0 bases, with 10 bases lying between them. This CDR3 region has 16 residues. Sample-barcoded 5' priming and a J-beta primer mix drove a second PCR of about 6 to 12 cycles. TCRdb processed the 5' RACE reads anew with MiXCR; each CDR3 protein has one entry. The sample lists hundreds of thousands of distinct CDR3 sequences; about 61% were seen once. Regarding the study as a whole: In older individuals, TCR beta diversity per million T cells was lower, falling roughly linearly with age. For the donors, CMV status was unknown and possibly confounded expanded clonotype changes. Both naive CD4+ cell counts and diversity were greater in long-lived donors than in aged donors.

With respect to this clonotype: Its matching antigen is unknown.

Sequencing was carried out using blood. This rearrangement joins TRBV7-9 to TRBJ1-4; TRBD1 is a possible D gene (6 bases). The sequence came from a man aged 40-49 years in good health. The CDR3 coding sequence is TGTGCCAGCAGCTTAATGGCAGGGGCAACTAATGAAAAACTGTTTTTT. Its protein product is CASSLMAGATNEKLFF.